This T cell receptor beta chain was sequenced in a study of cytotoxic CD8 clonotypes in ibrutinib-treated CLL. Concerning this clone: Its antigen is unknown.

Only in-frame clones appear in the TCRdb table, and some are missing; sequencing was by immunoSEQ multiplex PCR. The data hold some 58,000 clones, with approximately 75% observed a single time. In germline, CDR1 is SGHNT, CDR2 YYREEE (reference sequence). The CDR3 runs to 15 residues. With 3 bases removed from V and 0 bases from J, the gap between germline ends came to 10 bases. General observations from the study: Baseline clonality, higher than in age-matched healthy donors, tracked circulating CD8+ T-cell counts. Higher clonality was seen at ibrutinib response and a return toward baseline at progression.

This sequence was found in a human donor with chronic lymphocytic leukemia. This material consisted of PBMCs, taken after 12 months of ibrutinib treatment. The gene calls are TRBV5-4 and TRBJ2-1; possible D gene TRBD1, 5 bases. CDR3 in DNA: TGTGCCAGCAGCTACAGGTTGAGCTCCTACAATGAGCAGTTCTTC. Translated: CASSYRLSSYNEQFF.